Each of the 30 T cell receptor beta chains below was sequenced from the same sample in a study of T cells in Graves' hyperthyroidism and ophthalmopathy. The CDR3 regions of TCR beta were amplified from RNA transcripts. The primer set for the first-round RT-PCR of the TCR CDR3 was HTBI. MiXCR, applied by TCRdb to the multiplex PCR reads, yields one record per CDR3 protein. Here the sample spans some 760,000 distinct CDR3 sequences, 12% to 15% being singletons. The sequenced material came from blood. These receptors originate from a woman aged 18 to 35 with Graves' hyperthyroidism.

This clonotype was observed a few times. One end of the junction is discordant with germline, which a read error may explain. The CDR3 bases are TGTGCCATCAGTGAGAGGGACAGGGGACAAGAGGCCCAGTACTTC. This encodes CAISERDRGQEAQYF. The genes are TRBV10-3 and TRBJ2-5; 10 nucleotides align to TRBD1. The CDR3 loop spans 15 amino acids. Germline lookup yields CDR1 ENHRY and CDR2 SYGVKD.

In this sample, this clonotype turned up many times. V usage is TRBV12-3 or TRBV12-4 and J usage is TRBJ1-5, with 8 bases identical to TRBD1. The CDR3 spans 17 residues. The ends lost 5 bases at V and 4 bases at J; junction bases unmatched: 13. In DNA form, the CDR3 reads TGTGCCAGCAGTCCCTCACCGGTCACAGGGGGGAATCAGCCCCAGCATTTT. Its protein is CASSPSPVTGGNQPQHF.

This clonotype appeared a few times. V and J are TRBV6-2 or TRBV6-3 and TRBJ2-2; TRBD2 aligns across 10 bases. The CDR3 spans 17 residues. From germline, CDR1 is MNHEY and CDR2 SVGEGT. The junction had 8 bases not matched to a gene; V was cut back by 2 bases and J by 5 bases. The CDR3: CASSYSTSGISTGELFF. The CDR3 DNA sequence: TGTGCCAGCAGTTACAGCACTAGCGGGATCAGTACCGGGGAGCTGTTTTTT.

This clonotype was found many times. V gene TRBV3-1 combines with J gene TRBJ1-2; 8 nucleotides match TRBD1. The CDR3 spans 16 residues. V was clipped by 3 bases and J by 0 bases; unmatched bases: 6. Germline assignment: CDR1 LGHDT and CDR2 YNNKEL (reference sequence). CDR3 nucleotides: TGTGCCAGCAGCCATCTCGGGACAGGAGCTAACTATGGCTACACCTTC. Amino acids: CASSHLGTGANYGYTF.

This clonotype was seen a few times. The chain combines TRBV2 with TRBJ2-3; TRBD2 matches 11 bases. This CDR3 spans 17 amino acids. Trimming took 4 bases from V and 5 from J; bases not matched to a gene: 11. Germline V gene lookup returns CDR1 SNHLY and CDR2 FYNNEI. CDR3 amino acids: CASSGLAGGRMGDTQYF. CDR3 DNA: TGTGCCAGCAGTGGGCTAGCGGGAGGCAGGATGGGAGATACGCAGTATTTT.

CDR3 coding DNA: TGCGCCAGAAAAGGAGGGACCGGGGAGCTGTTTTTT. As protein: CARKGGTGELFF. This chain joins TRBV10-1 and TRBJ2-2; D is perhaps TRBD2 (6 bases). CDR1 is WNHNN and CDR2 is SYGVQD in the germline V gene (reference sequence). Between the trimmed V and J ends, which lost 9 bases and 5 bases, there was a span of 10 bases. The CDR3 is made up of 12 amino acids.

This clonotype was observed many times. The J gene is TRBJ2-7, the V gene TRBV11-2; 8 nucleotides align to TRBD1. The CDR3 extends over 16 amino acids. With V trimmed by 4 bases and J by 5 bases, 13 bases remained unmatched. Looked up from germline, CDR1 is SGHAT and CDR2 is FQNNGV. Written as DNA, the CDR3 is TGTGCCAGCAGCTCCCCTACCGGGACAGGCACCCACGAGCAGTACTTC. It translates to CASSSPTGTGTHEQYF. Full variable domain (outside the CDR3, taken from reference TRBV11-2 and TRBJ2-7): EAGVAQSPRYKIIEKRQSVAFWCNPISGHATLYWYQQILGQGPKLLIQFQNNGVVDDSQLPKDRFSAERLKGVDSTLKIQPAKLEDSAVYLCASSSPTGTGTHEQYFGPGTRLTVT.

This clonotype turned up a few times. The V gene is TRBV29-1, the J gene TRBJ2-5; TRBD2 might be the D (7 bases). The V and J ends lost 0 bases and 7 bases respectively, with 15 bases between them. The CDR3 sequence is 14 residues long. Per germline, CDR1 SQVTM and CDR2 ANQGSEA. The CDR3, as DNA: TGCAGCGTTGAAGAATCGGGAAGGGGGGGGACCCAGTACTTC. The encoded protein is CSVEESGRGGTQYF.

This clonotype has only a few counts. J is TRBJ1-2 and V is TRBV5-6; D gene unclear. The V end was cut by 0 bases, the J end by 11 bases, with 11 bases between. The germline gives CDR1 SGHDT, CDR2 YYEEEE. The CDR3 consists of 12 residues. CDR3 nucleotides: TGTGCCAGCAGCTTGGCGGAGGGAGTATACACCTTC. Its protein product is CASSLAEGVYTF.

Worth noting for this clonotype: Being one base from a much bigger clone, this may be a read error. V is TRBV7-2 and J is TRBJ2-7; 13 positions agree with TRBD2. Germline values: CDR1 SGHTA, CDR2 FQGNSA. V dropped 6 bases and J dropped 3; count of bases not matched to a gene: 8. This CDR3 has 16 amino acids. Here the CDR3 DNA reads TGTGCCAGCAGGGCCCTCGGGACTAGCGGGGTCTACGAGCAGTACTTC. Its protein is CASRALGTSGVYEQYF. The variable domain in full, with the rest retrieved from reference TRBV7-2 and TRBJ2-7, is GAGVSQSPSNKVTEKGKDVELRCDPISGHTALYWYRQSLGQGLEFLIYFQGNSAPDKSGLPSDRFSAERTGGSVSTLTIQRTQQEDSAVYLCASRALGTSGVYEQYFGPGTRLTVT.

CDR3 amino acids: CATTYGTFDEQFF. The CDR3, as DNA: TGTGCCACCACCTACGGGACTTTTGATGAGCAGTTCTTC. The chain carries TRBV13 and TRBJ2-1, with D tentatively TRBD2 (6 bases). Trimming took off 10 bases at V and 8 bases at J, with 18 bases between the two ends. This CDR3 is 13 amino acids long. Germline V gene lookup returns CDR1 PRHDT and CDR2 FYEKMQ (reference sequence).

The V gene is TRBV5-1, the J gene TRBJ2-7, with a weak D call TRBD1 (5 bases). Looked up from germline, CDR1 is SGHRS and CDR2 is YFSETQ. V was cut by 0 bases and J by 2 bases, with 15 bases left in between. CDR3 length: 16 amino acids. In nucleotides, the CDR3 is TGCGCCAGCAGCTTGGAGGGGCAGGGCAAAACCTACGAGCAGTACTTC. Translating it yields CASSLEGQGKTYEQYF.

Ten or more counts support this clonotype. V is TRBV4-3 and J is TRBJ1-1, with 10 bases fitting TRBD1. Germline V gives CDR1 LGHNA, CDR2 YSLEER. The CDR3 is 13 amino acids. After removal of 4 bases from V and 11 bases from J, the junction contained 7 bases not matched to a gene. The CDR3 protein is CASSLDRGRMAFF. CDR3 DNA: TGCGCCAGCAGCCTCGACAGGGGGCGAATGGCTTTCTTT.

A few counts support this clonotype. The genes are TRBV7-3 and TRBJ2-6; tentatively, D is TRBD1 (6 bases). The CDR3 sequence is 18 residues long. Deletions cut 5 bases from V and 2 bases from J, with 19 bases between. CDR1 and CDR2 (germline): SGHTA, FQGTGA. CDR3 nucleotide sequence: TGTGCCAGCAGCACGAACAGGGATCTAGGTCCTGGGGCCAACGTCCTGACTTTC. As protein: CASSTNRDLGPGANVLTF. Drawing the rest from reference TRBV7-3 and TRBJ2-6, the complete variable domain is GAGVSQTPSNKVTEKGKYVELRCDPISGHTALYWYRQSLGQGPEFLIYFQGTGAADDSGLPNDRFFAVRPEGSVSTLKIQRTERGDSAVYLCASSTNRDLGPGANVLTFGAGSRLTVL.

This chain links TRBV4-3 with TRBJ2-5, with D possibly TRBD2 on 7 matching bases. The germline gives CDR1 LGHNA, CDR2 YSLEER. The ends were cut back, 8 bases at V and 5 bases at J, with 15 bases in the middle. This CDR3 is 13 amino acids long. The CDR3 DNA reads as TGCGCCAGCGGGGGGGGGCTTGGGGAGACCCAGTACTTC. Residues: CASGGGLGETQYF.

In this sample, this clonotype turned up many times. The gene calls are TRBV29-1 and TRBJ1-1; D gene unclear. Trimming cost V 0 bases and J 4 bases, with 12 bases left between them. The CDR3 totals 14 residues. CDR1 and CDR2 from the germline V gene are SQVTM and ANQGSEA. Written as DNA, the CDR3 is TGCAGCGTTGAAGATCTTGTCCGGGGCACTGAAGCTTTCTTT. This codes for CSVEDLVRGTEAFF.

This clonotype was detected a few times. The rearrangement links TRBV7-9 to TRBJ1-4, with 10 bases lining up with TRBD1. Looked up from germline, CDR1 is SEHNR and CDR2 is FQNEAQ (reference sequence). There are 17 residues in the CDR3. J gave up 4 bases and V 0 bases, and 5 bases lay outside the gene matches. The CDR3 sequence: CASSLAIGDRGNEKLFF. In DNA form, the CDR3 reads TGTGCCAGCAGCTTAGCGATCGGGGACAGGGGTAATGAAAAACTGTTTTTT.

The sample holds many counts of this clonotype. CDR3 sequence (DNA): TGTGCCTGGATTGTCTCTGGGGCCAACGTCCTGACTTTC. Its translation: CAWIVSGANVLTF. The chain uses TRBV30 and TRBJ2-6, with no clear D. The CDR3 loop spans 13 amino acids. With 4 bases removed from V and 0 bases from J, the gap between germline ends came to 4 bases. The germline V gene has CDR1 GTSNPN and CDR2 SVGIG (reference sequence).

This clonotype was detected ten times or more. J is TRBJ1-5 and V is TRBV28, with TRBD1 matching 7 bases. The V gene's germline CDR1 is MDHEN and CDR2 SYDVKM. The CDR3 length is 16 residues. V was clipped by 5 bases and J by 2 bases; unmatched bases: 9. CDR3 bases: TGTGCCAGCAGTGATACCACAGGGGTGGGCAATCAGCCCCAGCATTTT. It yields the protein CASSDTTGVGNQPQHF.

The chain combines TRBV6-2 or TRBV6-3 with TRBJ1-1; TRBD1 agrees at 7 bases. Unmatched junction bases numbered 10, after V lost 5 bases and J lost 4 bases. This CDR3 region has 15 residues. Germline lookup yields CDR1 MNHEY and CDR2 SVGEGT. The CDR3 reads CASSRTKGGFTEAFF. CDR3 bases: TGTGCCAGCAGTCGGACAAAAGGGGGCTTCACTGAAGCTTTCTTT.

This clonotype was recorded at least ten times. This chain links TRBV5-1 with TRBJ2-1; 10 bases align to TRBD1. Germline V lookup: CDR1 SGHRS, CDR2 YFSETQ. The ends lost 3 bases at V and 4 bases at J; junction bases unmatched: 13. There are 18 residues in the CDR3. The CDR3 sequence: CASSSYSTGGFLYNEQFF. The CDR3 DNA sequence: TGCGCCAGCAGCTCTTACTCGACAGGGGGCTTCCTATACAATGAGCAGTTCTTC.

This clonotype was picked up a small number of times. This chain's CDR3 is CAWTRTDQETQYF. The CDR3 coding sequence is TGTGCCTGGACCAGGACAGACCAAGAGACCCAGTACTTC. The J gene is TRBJ2-5, the V gene TRBV30, with D possibly TRBD1 on 6 matching bases. V was shortened by 4 bases and J by 0 bases, with 9 bases between the two germline ends. This CDR3 is built from 13 residues. Germline V CDR1 and CDR2: GTSNPN, SVGIG (reference sequence). The full variable domain, in which reference TRBV30 and TRBJ2-5 provide the parts outside the CDR3, is SQTIHQWPATLVQPVGSPLSLECTVEGTSNPNLYWYRQAAGRGLQLLFYSVGIGQISSEVPQNLSASRPQDRQFILSSKKLLLSDSGFYLCAWTRTDQETQYFGPGTRLLVL.

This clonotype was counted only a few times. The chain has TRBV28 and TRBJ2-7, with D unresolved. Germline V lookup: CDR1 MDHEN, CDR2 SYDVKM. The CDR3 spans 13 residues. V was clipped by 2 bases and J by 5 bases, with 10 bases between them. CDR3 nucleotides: TGTGCCAGCAGTTTAATTTTGGGGAACGAGCAGTACTTC. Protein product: CASSLILGNEQYF.

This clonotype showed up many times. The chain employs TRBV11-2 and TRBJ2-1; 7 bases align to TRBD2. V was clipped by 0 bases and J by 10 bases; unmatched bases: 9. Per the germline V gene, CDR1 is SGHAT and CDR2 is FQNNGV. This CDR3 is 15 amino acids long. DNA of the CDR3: TGTGCCAGCAGCTTAGAAGTGGGAGGGCCAGGGGAGCAGTTCTTC. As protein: CASSLEVGGPGEQFF. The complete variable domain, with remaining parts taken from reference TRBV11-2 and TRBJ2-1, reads EAGVAQSPRYKIIEKRQSVAFWCNPISGHATLYWYQQILGQGPKLLIQFQNNGVVDDSQLPKDRFSAERLKGVDSTLKIQPAKLEDSAVYLCASSLEVGGPGEQFFGPGTRLTVL.

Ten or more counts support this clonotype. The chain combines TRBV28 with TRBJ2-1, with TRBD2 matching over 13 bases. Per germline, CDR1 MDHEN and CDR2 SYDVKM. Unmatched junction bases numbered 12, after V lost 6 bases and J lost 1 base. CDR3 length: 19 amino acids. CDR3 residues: CASSPSGLAGRRSYNEQFF. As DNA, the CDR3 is TGTGCCAGCAGCCCCTCGGGACTAGCGGGAAGGCGGTCCTACAATGAGCAGTTCTTC.

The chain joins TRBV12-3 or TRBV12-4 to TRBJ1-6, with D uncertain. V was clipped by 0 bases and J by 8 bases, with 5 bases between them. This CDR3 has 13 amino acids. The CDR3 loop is CASSLALHSPLHF. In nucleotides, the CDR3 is TGTGCCAGCAGTTTAGCGCTCCATTCACCCCTCCACTTT.

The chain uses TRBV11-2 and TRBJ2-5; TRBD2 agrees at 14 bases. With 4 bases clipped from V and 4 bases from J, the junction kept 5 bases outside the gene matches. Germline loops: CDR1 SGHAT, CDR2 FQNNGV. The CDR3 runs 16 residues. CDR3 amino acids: CASSSGLAGVRETQYF. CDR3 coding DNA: TGTGCCAGCAGCTCGGGACTAGCGGGAGTAAGAGAGACCCAGTACTTC. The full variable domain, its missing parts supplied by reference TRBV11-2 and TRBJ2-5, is EAGVAQSPRYKIIEKRQSVAFWCNPISGHATLYWYQQILGQGPKLLIQFQNNGVVDDSQLPKDRFSAERLKGVDSTLKIQPAKLEDSAVYLCASSSGLAGVRETQYFGPGTRLLVL.

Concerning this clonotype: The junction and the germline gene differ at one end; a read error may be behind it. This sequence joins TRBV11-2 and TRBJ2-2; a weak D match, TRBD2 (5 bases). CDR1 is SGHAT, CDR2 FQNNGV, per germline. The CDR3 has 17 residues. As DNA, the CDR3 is TGTGCCAGCAGCTTAGACCCCGTGACGGCGAACACCGGGGAGCTGTCTTTT. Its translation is CASSLDPVTANTGELSF.

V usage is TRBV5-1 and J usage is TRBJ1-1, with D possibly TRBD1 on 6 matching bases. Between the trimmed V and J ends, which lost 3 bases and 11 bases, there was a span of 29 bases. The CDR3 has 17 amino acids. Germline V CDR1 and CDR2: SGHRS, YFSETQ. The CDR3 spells CASSWNPGTRRGGEAFF. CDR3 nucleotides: TGCGCCAGCAGCTGGAATCCCGGGACACGGCGTGGGGGTGAGGCTTTCTTT. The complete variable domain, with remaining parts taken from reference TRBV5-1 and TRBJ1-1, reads KAGVTQTPRYLIKTRGQQVTLSCSPISGHRSVSWYQQTPGQGLQFLFEYFSETQRNKGNFPGRFSGRQFSNSRSEMNVSTLELGDSALYLCASSWNPGTRRGGEAFFGQGTRLTVV.

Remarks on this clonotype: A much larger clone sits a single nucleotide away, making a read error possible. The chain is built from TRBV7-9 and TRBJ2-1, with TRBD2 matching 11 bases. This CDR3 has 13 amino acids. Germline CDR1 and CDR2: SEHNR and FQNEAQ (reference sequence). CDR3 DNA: TGTGCCAGCAGCCTCGGACTAGCGGGCGAGCGGTTCTTC. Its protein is CASSLGLAGERFF.